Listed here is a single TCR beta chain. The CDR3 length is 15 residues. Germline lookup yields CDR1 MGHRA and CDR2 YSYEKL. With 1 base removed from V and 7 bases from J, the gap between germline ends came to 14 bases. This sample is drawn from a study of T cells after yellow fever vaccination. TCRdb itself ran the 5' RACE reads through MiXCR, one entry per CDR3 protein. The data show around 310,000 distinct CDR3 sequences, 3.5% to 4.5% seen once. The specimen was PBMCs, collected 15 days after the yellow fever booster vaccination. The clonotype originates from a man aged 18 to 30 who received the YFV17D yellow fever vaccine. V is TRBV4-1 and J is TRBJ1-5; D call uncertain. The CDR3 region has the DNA TGCGCCAGCAGCCAAGCAAGGCATCCCAACCAGCCCCAGCATTTT. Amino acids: CASSQARHPNQPQHF.